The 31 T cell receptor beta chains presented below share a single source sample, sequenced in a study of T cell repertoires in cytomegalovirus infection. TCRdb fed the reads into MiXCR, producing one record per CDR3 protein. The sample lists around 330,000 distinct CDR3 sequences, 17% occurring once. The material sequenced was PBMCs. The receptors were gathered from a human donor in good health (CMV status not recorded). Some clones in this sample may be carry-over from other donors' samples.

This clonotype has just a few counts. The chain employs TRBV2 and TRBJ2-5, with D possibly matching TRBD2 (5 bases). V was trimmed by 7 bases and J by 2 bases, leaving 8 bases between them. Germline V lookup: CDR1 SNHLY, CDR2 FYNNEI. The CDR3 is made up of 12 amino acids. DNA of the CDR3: TGTGCCAGCACCCCGGGACAAGAGACCCAGTACTTC. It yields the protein CASTPGQETQYF.

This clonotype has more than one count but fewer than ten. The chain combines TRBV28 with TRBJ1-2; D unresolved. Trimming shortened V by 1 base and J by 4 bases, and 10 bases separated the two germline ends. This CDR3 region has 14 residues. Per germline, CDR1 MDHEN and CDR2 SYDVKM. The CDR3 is CASSLSRLGYGYTF. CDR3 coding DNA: TGTGCCAGCAGTTTATCCAGGTTAGGCTATGGCTACACCTTC.

CDR3 in amino acids: CASSLGAPGARVETQYF. CDR3 nucleotide sequence: TGTGCCAGCAGCTTAGGAGCCCCGGGAGCTCGGGTAGAGACCCAGTACTTC. This rearrangement joins TRBV7-8 to TRBJ2-5; maybe TRBD2 (6 bases). V gave up 1 base and J gave up 4 bases, with 19 bases separating them. The CDR3 runs 17 residues. The germline CDR1 and CDR2 sequences are SGHVS and FQNEAQ. Looking up the rest from reference TRBV7-8 and TRBJ2-5 gives the full variable domain: GAGVSQSPRYKVAKRGQDVALRCDPISGHVSLFWYQQALGQGPEFLTYFQNEAQLDKSGLPSDRFFAERPEGSVSTLKIQRTQQEDSAVYLCASSLGAPGARVETQYFGPGTRLLVL.

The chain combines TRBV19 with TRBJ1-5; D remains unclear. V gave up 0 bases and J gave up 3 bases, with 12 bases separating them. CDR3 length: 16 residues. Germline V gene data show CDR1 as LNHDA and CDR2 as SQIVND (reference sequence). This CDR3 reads CASSIEGSQLNQPQHF. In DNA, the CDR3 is TGTGCCAGTAGTATAGAGGGCAGTCAACTCAATCAGCCCCAGCATTTT. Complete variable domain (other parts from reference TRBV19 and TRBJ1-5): DGGITQSPKYLFRKEGQNVTLSCEQNLNHDAMYWYRQDPGQGLRLIYYSQIVNDFQKGDIAEGYSVSREKKESFPLTVTSAQKNPTAFYLCASSIEGSQLNQPQHFGDGTRLSIL.

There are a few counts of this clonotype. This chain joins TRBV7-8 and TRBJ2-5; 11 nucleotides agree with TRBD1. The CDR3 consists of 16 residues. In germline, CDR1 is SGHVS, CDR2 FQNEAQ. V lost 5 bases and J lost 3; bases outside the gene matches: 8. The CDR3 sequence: CASSPWTGGRKETQYF. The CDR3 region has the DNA TGTGCCAGCAGCCCCTGGACAGGGGGCAGGAAAGAGACCCAGTACTTC.

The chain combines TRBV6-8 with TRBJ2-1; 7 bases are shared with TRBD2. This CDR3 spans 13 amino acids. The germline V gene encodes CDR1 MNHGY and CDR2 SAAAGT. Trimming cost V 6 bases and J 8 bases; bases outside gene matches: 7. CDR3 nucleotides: TGTGCCAGCAGAAGGACTAGTCTGGATGAGCAGTTCTTC. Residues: CASRRTSLDEQFF.

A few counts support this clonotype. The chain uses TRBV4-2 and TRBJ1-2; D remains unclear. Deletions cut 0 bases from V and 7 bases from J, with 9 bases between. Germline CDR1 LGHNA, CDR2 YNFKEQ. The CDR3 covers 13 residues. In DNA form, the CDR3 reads TGTGCCAGCAGCCAAGATCGGCAAGGTGGCTACACCTTC. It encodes CASSQDRQGGYTF.

CDR3 region: CASSLGTGGSNQPQHF. The CDR3 DNA is TGTGCCAGCAGTTTAGGGACAGGGGGTAGCAATCAGCCCCAGCATTTT. This rearrangement joins TRBV12-3 or TRBV12-4 to TRBJ1-5, with 10 bases identical to TRBD1. CDR3 length: 16 amino acids. The V and J ends lost 1 base and 0 bases, in that order; junction bases with no gene match: 0.

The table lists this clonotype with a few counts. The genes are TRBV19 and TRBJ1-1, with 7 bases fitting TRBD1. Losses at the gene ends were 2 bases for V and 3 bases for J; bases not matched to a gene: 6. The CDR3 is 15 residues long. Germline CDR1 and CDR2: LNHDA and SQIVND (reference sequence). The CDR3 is CASSIRNRGDTEAFF. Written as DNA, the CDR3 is TGTGCCAGTAGTATACGAAACAGGGGCGACACTGAAGCTTTCTTT.

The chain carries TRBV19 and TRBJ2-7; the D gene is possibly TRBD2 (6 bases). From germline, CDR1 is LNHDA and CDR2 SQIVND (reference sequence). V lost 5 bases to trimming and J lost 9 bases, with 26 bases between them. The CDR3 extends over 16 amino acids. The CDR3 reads CASSRTAGTPFWRQYF. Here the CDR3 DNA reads TGTGCCAGTAGTCGAACGGCCGGGACTCCTTTCTGGAGGCAGTACTTC.

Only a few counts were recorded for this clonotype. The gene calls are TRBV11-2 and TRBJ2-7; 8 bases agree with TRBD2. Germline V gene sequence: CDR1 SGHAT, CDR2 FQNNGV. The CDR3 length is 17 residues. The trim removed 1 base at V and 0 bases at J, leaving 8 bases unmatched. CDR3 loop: CASSLVSRGLGSYEQYF. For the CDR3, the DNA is TGTGCCAGCAGCTTAGTTTCTCGGGGACTAGGCTCCTACGAGCAGTACTTC.

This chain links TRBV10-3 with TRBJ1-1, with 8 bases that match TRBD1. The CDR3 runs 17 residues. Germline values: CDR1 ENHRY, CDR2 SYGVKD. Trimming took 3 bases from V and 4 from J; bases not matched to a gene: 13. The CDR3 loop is CAISDGQGGDMSTEAFF. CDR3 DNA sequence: TGTGCCATCAGTGACGGACAGGGTGGAGATATGAGCACTGAAGCTTTCTTT.

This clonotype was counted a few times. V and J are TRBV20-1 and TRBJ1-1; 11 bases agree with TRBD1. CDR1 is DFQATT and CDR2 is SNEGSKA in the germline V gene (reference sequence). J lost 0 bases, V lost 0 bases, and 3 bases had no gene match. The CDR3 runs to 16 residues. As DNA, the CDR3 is TGCAGTGCTAGAGACTGGACAGGGGGCGTGAACACTGAAGCTTTCTTT. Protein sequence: CSARDWTGGVNTEAFF.

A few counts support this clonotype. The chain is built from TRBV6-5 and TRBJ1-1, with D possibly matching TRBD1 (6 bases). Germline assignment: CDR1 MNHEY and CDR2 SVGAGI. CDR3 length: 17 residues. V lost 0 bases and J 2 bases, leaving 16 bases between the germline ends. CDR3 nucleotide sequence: TGTGCCAGCAGTTACTCTTTGCCAGGGGCTCCAAACACTGAAGCTTTCTTT. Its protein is CASSYSLPGAPNTEAFF.

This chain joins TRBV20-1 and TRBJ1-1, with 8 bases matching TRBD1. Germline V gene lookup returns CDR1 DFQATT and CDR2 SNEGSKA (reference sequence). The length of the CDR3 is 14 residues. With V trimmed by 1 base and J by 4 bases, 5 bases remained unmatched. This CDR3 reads CSARVQGVGTEAFF. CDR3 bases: TGCAGTGCTAGAGTACAGGGGGTCGGCACTGAAGCTTTCTTT.

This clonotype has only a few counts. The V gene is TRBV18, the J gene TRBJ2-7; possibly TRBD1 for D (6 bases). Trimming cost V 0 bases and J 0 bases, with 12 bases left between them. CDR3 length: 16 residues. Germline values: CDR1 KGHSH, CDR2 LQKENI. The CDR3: CASSPPGGQSSYEQYF. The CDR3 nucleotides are TGTGCCAGCTCACCACCGGGCGGACAGAGCTCCTACGAGCAGTACTTC.

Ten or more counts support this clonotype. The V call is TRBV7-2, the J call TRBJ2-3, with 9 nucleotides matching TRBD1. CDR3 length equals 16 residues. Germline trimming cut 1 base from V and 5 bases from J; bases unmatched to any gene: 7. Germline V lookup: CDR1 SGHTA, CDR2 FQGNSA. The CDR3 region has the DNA TGTGCCAGCAGCTTAGGCGGACAGGGGATTGTAGATACGCAGTATTTT. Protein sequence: CASSLGGQGIVDTQYF. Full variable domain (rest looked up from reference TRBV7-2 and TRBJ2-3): GAGVSQSPSNKVTEKGKDVELRCDPISGHTALYWYRQSLGQGLEFLIYFQGNSAPDKSGLPSDRFSAERTGGSVSTLTIQRTQQEDSAVYLCASSLGGQGIVDTQYFGPGTRLTVL.

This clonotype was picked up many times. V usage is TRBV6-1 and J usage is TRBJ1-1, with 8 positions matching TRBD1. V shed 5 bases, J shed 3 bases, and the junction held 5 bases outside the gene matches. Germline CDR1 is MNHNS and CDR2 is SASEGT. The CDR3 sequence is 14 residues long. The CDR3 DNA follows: TGTGCCAGCAGTCGCGACAGGGGAGACACTGAAGCTTTCTTT. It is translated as CASSRDRGDTEAFF.

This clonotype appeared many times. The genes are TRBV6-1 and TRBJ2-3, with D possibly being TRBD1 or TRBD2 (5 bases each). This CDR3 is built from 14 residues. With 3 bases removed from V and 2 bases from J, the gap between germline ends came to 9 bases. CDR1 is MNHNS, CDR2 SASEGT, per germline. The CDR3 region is CASSDVGDTDTQYF. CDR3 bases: TGTGCCAGCAGTGACGTGGGGGACACAGATACGCAGTATTTT.

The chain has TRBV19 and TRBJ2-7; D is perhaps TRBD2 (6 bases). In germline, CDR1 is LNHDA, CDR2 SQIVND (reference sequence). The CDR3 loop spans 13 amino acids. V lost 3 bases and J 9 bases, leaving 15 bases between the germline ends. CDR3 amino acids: CASSIRRVDGQYF. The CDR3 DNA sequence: TGTGCCAGTAGTATCCGGAGGGTCGACGGGCAGTACTTC.

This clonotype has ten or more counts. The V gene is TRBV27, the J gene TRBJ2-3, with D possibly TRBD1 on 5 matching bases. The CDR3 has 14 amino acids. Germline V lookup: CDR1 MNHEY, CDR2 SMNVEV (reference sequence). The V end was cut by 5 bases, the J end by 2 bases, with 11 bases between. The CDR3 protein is CASSPTGVTDTQYF. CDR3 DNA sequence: TGTGCCAGCAGTCCAACAGGCGTCACAGATACGCAGTATTTT.

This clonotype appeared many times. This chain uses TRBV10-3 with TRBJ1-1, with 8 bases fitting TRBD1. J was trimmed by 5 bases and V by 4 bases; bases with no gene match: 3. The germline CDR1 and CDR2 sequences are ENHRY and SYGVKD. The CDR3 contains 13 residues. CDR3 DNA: TGTGCCATCAGTGTACAGGGGGGAACTGAAGCTTTCTTT. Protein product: CAISVQGGTEAFF.

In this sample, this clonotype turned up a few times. CDR3 nucleotide sequence: TGTGCCAGCAGCCAAGATCTTACAGGACAGGCGGGGTGGACCCAGCATTTT. The encoded protein is CASSQDLTGQAGWTQHF. The chain carries TRBV4-2 and TRBJ1-5; 7 positions match TRBD1. Germline V gene data show CDR1 as LGHNA and CDR2 as YNFKEQ. This CDR3 contains 17 residues. The V and J ends lost 0 bases and 11 bases, in that order; junction bases with no gene match: 16.

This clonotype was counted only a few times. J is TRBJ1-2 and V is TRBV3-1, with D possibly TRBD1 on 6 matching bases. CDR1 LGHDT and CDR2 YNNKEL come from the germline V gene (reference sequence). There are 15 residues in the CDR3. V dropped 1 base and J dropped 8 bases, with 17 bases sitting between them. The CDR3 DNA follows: TGTGCCAGCAGCCAAGTCATGTCAGGGGTCGGAGGCTACACCTTC. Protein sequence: CASSQVMSGVGGYTF.

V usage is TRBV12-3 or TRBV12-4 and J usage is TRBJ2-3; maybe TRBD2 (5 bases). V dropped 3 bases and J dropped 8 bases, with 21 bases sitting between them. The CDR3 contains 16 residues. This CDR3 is CASSFRATGFLGTQYF. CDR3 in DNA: TGTGCCAGCAGTTTTAGGGCTACGGGGTTTCTAGGTACGCAGTATTTT.

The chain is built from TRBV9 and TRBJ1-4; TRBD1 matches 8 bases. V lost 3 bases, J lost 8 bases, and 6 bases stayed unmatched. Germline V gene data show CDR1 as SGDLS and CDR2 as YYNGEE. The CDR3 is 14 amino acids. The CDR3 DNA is TGTGCCAGCAGCGACCGGGACAGGTCGGAAAAACTGTTTTTT. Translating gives CASSDRDRSEKLFF.

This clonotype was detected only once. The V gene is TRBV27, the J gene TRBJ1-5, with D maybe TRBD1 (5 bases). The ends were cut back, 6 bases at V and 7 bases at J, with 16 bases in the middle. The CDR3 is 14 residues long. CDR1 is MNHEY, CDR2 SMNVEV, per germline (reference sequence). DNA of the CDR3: TGTGCCAGCAGCCGAGGGACTAATCAACAGCCCCAGCATTTT. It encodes CASSRGTNQQPQHF.

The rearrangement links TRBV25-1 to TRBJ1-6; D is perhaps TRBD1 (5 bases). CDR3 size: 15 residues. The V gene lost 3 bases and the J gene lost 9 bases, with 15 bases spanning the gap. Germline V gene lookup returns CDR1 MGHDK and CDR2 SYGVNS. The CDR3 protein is CASSDSGWGSSPLHF. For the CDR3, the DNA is TGTGCCAGCAGTGATTCGGGGTGGGGGAGTTCACCCCTCCACTTT.

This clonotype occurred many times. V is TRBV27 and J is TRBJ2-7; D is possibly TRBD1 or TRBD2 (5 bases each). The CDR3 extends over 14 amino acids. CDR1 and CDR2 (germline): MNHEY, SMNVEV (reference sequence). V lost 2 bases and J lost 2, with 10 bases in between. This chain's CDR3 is CASSLRDGPYEQYF. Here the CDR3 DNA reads TGTGCCAGCAGTTTAAGGGACGGACCCTACGAGCAGTACTTC.

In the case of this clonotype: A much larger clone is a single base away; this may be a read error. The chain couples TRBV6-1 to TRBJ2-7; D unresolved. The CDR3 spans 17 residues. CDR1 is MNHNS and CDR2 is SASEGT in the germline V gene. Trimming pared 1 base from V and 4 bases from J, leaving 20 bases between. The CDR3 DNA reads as TGTGCCAGCAGTGAAGAACTGGCGTCGGTGGGCCGGTACGAGCAGTACTTC. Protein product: CASSEELASVGRYEQYF.

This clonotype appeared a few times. In DNA form, the CDR3 reads TGTGCCAGCAGAAGGGACAGCACAGATACGCAGTATTTT. Its protein is CASRRDSTDTQYF. This chain uses TRBV6-2 or TRBV6-3 with TRBJ2-3; D may correspond to TRBD1 or TRBD2 (5 bases each). Germline-derived CDR1 and CDR2 are MNHEY and SVGEGT. CDR3 length equals 13 residues. The V and J ends lost 6 bases and 0 bases respectively, with 7 bases between them.